Listed here are 30 T cell receptor beta chains from one sample, sequenced in a study of CD8 T cells in Susac syndrome. A quantity of 0.5 to 1 ug RNA underwent reverse transcription using random hexamers. MiXCR, run by TCRdb on the immunoSEQ multiplex PCR reads, gives a single entry per CDR3 protein. The sample carries about 430,000 distinct CDR3 sequences, 75% to 90% recorded once. Sequencing was done on a sample of CD8+ T cells from PBMCs. The receptor source for this set is a human donor with multiple sclerosis.

The V and J genes are TRBV14 and TRBJ1-1; tentative D call: TRBD1 (5 bases). Germline CDR1 reads SGHDN; CDR2 reads FVKESK. This CDR3 is 13 amino acids long. V lost 4 bases and J 6 bases, leaving 12 bases between the germline ends. The CDR3: CASSLTVLAEAFF. CDR3 nucleotides: TGTGCCAGCAGCCTGACAGTTCTGGCTGAAGCTTTCTTT. Supplemented by reference TRBV14 and TRBJ1-1, the full variable domain reads EAGVTQFPSHSVIEKGQTVTLRCDPISGHDNLYWYRRVMGKEIKFLLHFVKESKQDESGMPNNRFLAERTGGTYSTLKVQPAELEDSGVYFCASSLTVLAEAFFGQGTRLTVV.

The chain uses TRBV30 and TRBJ2-1; TRBD2 is a possible D gene (6 bases). V was pared by 1 base and J by 0 bases, with 10 bases between. The CDR3 spans 15 residues. Germline lookup yields CDR1 GTSNPN and CDR2 SVGIG (reference sequence). The chain's CDR3 is CAWSDLGSSYNEQFF. In DNA, the CDR3 is TGTGCCTGGAGTGACCTCGGGAGCTCCTACAATGAGCAGTTCTTC. The full variable domain, in which reference TRBV30 and TRBJ2-1 provide the parts outside the CDR3, is SQTIHQWPATLVQPVGSPLSLECTVEGTSNPNLYWYRQAAGRGLQLLFYSVGIGQISSEVPQNLSASRPQDRQFILSSKKLLLSDSGFYLCAWSDLGSSYNEQFFGPGTRLTVL.

The rearrangement joins TRBV25-1 to TRBJ2-3; the D is unclear. CDR3 length equals 12 residues. Germline CDR1 and CDR2: MGHDK and SYGVNS. V was trimmed by 2 bases and J by 3 bases, leaving 3 bases between them. The CDR3 bases are TGTGCCAGCAGTGAAAGGACAGATACGCAGTATTTT. This translates into CASSERTDTQYF.

The chain is built from TRBV10-1 and TRBJ2-1, with TRBD1 matching 8 bases. V trimming: 6 bases; J trimming: 10 bases; junction bases outside the gene matches: 8. CDR3 length equals 13 residues. Germline-derived CDR1 and CDR2 are WNHNN and SYGVQD (reference sequence). In DNA, the CDR3 is TGCGCCAGCAGCGAGGACAGGGAGCGAGAGCAGTTCTTC. It is translated as CASSEDREREQFF.

The rearrangement uses TRBV4-1 and TRBJ2-3; D remains unclear. Trimming stripped 0 bases from V and 0 bases from J, with 7 bases between. There are 15 residues in the CDR3. The germline gives CDR1 MGHRA, CDR2 YSYEKL. CDR3 nucleotides: TGCGCCAGCAGCCAAGATCCCACAAGCACAGATACGCAGTATTTT. Translated, it gives CASSQDPTSTDTQYF.

CDR3 sequence: CASSLEDGSSYEQYF. CDR3 coding DNA: TGCGCCAGCAGCTTGGAGGACGGATCTTCCTACGAGCAGTACTTC. This rearrangement joins TRBV5-1 to TRBJ2-7; the D is unclear. CDR3 length equals 15 residues. Per the germline V gene, CDR1 is SGHRS and CDR2 is YFSETQ. Deletions cut 0 bases from V and 1 base from J, with 11 bases between. The whole variable domain, filled in from reference TRBV5-1 and TRBJ2-7, reads KAGVTQTPRYLIKTRGQQVTLSCSPISGHRSVSWYQQTPGQGLQFLFEYFSETQRNKGNFPGRFSGRQFSNSRSEMNVSTLELGDSALYLCASSLEDGSSYEQYFGPGTRLTVT.

The V and J genes are TRBV5-1 and TRBJ2-3, with D perhaps matching TRBD2 (6 bases). Germline values: CDR1 SGHRS, CDR2 YFSETQ. The CDR3 consists of 15 residues. Deletions cut 0 bases from V and 4 bases from J, with 12 bases between. The CDR3 sequence: CASSLGGGLPDTQYF. The CDR3 DNA reads TGCGCCAGCAGCTTGGGGGGAGGACTCCCAGATACGCAGTATTTT.

The rearrangement links TRBV7-9 to TRBJ2-7; TRBD2 matches at 8 bases. V shed 4 bases and J 4 bases; nucleotides not matched to a gene: 9. Germline values: CDR1 SEHNR, CDR2 FQNEAQ (reference sequence). The CDR3 is 15 amino acids. The CDR3 DNA is TGTGCCAGCAGCTCGGGGGCCTTAGCGGGGTACGAGCAGTACTTC. Protein: CASSSGALAGYEQYF.

The chain is built from TRBV10-2 and TRBJ1-1; D might be TRBD1 (5 bases). The CDR3 extends over 14 amino acids. Germline lookup yields CDR1 WSHSY and CDR2 SAAADI. Trimming took off 6 bases at V and 2 bases at J, with 13 bases between the two ends. The CDR3, as DNA: TGCGCCAGCAGCGATGCGGGGGAAAACACTGAAGCTTTCTTT. Protein product: CASSDAGENTEAFF.

The chain recombines TRBV11-2 with TRBJ2-7; D unclear. This CDR3 is 15 amino acids long. Trimming took 4 bases from V and 0 from J, leaving 13 bases between them. CDR1 and CDR2 from the germline V gene are SGHAT and FQNNGV. CDR3 sequence reads: CASSSLTYSSYEQYF. CDR3 DNA sequence: TGTGCCAGCAGCTCCCTAACATACAGCTCCTACGAGCAGTACTTC.

The chain is built from TRBV7-9 and TRBJ2-7; no reliable D call. Germline-derived CDR1 and CDR2 are SEHNR and FQNEAQ (reference sequence). V shed 7 bases and J shed 3 bases, with 10 bases lying between them. The CDR3 totals 12 residues. The CDR3 is CASMPPGYEQYF. CDR3 nucleotides: TGTGCCAGCATGCCCCCGGGCTACGAGCAGTACTTC.

This rearrangement joins TRBV19 to TRBJ1-1; D ambiguous. Per germline, CDR1 LNHDA and CDR2 SQIVND (reference sequence). Between the trimmed V and J ends, which lost 5 bases and 0 bases, there was a span of 16 bases. The CDR3 is 16 residues long. CDR3 coding DNA: TGTGCCAGTAGTCCAGCAAACCCTCACCTGAACACTGAAGCTTTCTTT. The encoded protein is CASSPANPHLNTEAFF.

This rearrangement joins TRBV12-3 or TRBV12-4 to TRBJ2-1, with D unclear. The V end lost 4 bases, the J end lost 8 bases, and 9 bases lay between the germline ends. This CDR3 has 12 amino acids. The chain's CDR3 is CASSSVLDEQFF. CDR3 bases: TGTGCCAGCAGTTCCGTTTTAGATGAGCAGTTCTTC.

This clonotype turned up a few times. This chain connects TRBV14 to TRBJ2-2; D is unresolved. V dropped 0 bases and J dropped 8 bases, with 7 bases sitting between them. This CDR3 region has 13 residues. Germline V lookup: CDR1 SGHDN, CDR2 FVKESK. CDR3 region: CASSQDPGGELFF. The CDR3 DNA is TGTGCCAGCAGCCAAGATCCCGGGGGGGAGCTGTTTTTT.

V and J are TRBV6-5 and TRBJ2-5, with D possibly matching TRBD2 (7 bases). Trimming pared 0 bases from V and 5 bases from J, leaving 10 bases between. The CDR3 has 14 residues. Germline-derived CDR1 and CDR2 are MNHEY and SVGAGI. The CDR3 bases are TGTGCCAGCAGTTACTCGGGGGGGCCGGAGACCCAGTACTTC. Encoded protein: CASSYSGGPETQYF.

This sequence joins TRBV18 and TRBJ2-7; D is possibly TRBD2 (6 bases). This CDR3 comprises 15 residues. V shed 6 bases and J shed 3 bases, with 18 bases lying between them. Looked up from germline, CDR1 is KGHSH and CDR2 is LQKENI. The CDR3 DNA follows: TGTGCCAGCTCGCCAGAAACTAGCAGTTACTACGAGCAGTACTTC. Its protein product is CASSPETSSYYEQYF.

The CDR3 nucleotides are TGTGCCAGCAGCCTTTCTCCAGGGGGACATCAGCCCCAGCATTTT. This sequence encodes CASSLSPGGHQPQHF. V usage is TRBV5-6 and J usage is TRBJ1-5, with TRBD1 identical over 7 bases. The V gene end was trimmed by 4 bases and the J gene end by 5 bases; junction bases not matched to a gene: 9. The germline gives CDR1 SGHDT, CDR2 YYEEEE. CDR3 size: 15 residues.

The V and J genes are TRBV7-9 and TRBJ2-1, with TRBD2 as a possible D gene (6 bases). Per the germline V gene, CDR1 is SEHNR and CDR2 is FQNEAQ (reference sequence). V dropped 6 bases and J dropped 4 bases, with 16 bases sitting between them. The length of the CDR3 is 15 residues. CDR3 sequence reads: CASSSRASAYNEQFF. CDR3 nucleotide sequence: TGTGCCAGCAGTTCTAGGGCTAGCGCGTACAATGAGCAGTTCTTC.

V is TRBV5-8 and J is TRBJ2-1; D is ambiguous. CDR3 length equals 16 residues. Trimming stripped 5 bases from V and 7 bases from J, with 22 bases between. The germline V gene has CDR1 SGHTS and CDR2 YDEGEE. CDR3 region: CASSYRLLRNDNEQFF. The CDR3 coding sequence is TGTGCCAGCAGTTACCGACTCCTCCGGAACGATAATGAGCAGTTCTTC.

The rearrangement links TRBV27 to TRBJ2-7; TRBD2 matches 10 bases. Germline V lookup: CDR1 MNHEY, CDR2 SMNVEV (reference sequence). V was pared by 3 bases and J by 3 bases, with 5 bases of the junction left unmatched. CDR3 size: 15 residues. The CDR3: CASSLTGTSDYEQYF. CDR3 coding DNA: TGTGCCAGCAGTTTGACCGGGACTAGCGACTACGAGCAGTACTTC.

The chain recombines TRBV4-1 with TRBJ1-1; no clear D. From germline, CDR1 is MGHRA and CDR2 YSYEKL. The CDR3 sequence is 16 residues long. V was trimmed by 4 bases and J by 3 bases, leaving 18 bases between them. CDR3 sequence (DNA): TGCGCCAGCAGCCTAGAAGGTAAATACCCGGACACTGAAGCTTTCTTT. Translation gives CASSLEGKYPDTEAFF.

The chain has TRBV28 and TRBJ2-3; D not certain. The V end was cut by 2 bases, the J end by 0 bases, with 18 bases between. The CDR3 is 18 amino acids. CDR1 is MDHEN and CDR2 is SYDVKM in the germline V gene. The CDR3 DNA sequence: TGTGCCAGCAGTTTACATTCACGCGTCCCAGACAGCACAGATACGCAGTATTTT. It translates to CASSLHSRVPDSTDTQYF. Complete variable domain (other parts from reference TRBV28 and TRBJ2-3): DVKVTQSSRYLVKRTGEKVFLECVQDMDHENMFWYRQDPGLGLRLIYFSYDVKMKEKGDIPEGYSVSREKKERFSLILESASTNQTSMYLCASSLHSRVPDSTDTQYFGPGTRLTVL.

The rearrangement links TRBV24-1 to TRBJ2-1, with 8 bases fitting TRBD2. The junction had 10 bases not matched to a gene; V was cut back by 9 bases and J by 7 bases. CDR3 length: 14 residues. In germline, CDR1 is KGHDR, CDR2 SFDVKD. This CDR3 reads CATAGGGSENEQFF. In DNA, the CDR3 is TGTGCCACCGCGGGGGGCGGGAGCGAAAATGAGCAGTTCTTC.

The rearrangement joins TRBV30 to TRBJ2-7, with 9 bases fitting TRBD1. This CDR3 contains 17 residues. V shed 1 base, J shed 4 bases, and the junction held 14 bases outside the gene matches. From germline, CDR1 is GTSNPN and CDR2 SVGIG (reference sequence). CDR3: CAWSELEEGTGMYEQYF. The CDR3 DNA reads as TGTGCCTGGAGTGAACTTGAAGAAGGGACAGGGATGTACGAGCAGTACTTC.

This clonotype was seen just once. The chain joins TRBV12-5 to TRBJ2-1; D is ambiguous. Trimming removed 1 base from V and 7 bases from J, with 11 bases in between. The CDR3 sequence is 14 residues long. Germline CDR1 reads LGHNT; CDR2 reads FRNRAP. CDR3 in DNA: TGTGCTAGTGGTTTGGAGGGCCTATGGAATGAGCAGTTCTTC. This translates into CASGLEGLWNEQFF.

This chain uses TRBV6-5 with TRBJ1-1, with D possibly matching TRBD1 (5 bases). CDR1 and CDR2 from the germline V gene are MNHEY and SVGAGI. Trimming stripped 6 bases from V and 5 bases from J, with 19 bases between. This CDR3 has 15 residues. The DNA for the CDR3 is TGTGCCAGCAGCCCTTCGGGCCCAGGGTTAACTGAAGCTTTCTTT. It codes for CASSPSGPGLTEAFF.

The gene calls are TRBV27 and TRBJ1-2, with 7 bases matching TRBD1. V lost 5 bases and J lost 4; bases outside the gene matches: 7. This CDR3 region has 14 residues. The V gene's germline CDR1 is MNHEY and CDR2 SMNVEV (reference sequence). CDR3 residues: CASSPGTESYGYTF. CDR3 nucleotide sequence: TGTGCCAGCAGTCCGGGGACAGAAAGCTATGGCTACACCTTC.

CDR3 bases: TGTGCCAGCAGTTCTACCGGGCTCGAAGCTTTCTTT. Encoded protein: CASSSTGLEAFF. The chain is built from TRBV14 and TRBJ1-1; D gene uncertain. Trimming took off 6 bases at V and 8 bases at J, with 13 bases between the two ends. The CDR3 is made up of 12 amino acids. Germline CDR1 SGHDN, CDR2 FVKESK.

This chain uses TRBV27 with TRBJ2-1; TRBD2 matches 15 bases. From germline, CDR1 is MNHEY and CDR2 SMNVEV (reference sequence). Trimming took 6 bases from V and 8 from J; bases not matched to a gene: 8. The CDR3 runs 16 residues. CDR3 sequence: CASSLGLAGGPHEQFF. The CDR3, as DNA: TGTGCCAGCAGCCTTGGACTAGCGGGAGGGCCCCATGAGCAGTTCTTC.

CDR3 sequence reads: CASSLYTSANTEAFF. The CDR3 DNA is TGCGCCAGCAGCTTGTATACCAGTGCGAACACTGAAGCTTTCTTT. The V gene is TRBV5-1, the J gene TRBJ1-1; D unresolved. Germline assignment: CDR1 SGHRS and CDR2 YFSETQ. Trimming removed 1 base at V and 1 base at J, with 11 bases between. CDR3 length: 15 residues.